Shown below are 20 T cell receptor beta chains from a single sample sequenced in a study of vaccination effects on CD4 cells after COVID-19. Before any sequencing was done, the ViraFEST assay used viral peptide pools to expand antigen-specific CD4+ T cells. Having been cultured for around ten days, the cells underwent CD4+ T cell isolation. Participants received two doses of either the BNT162b2 or mRNA-1273 vaccine. Their specific antigens are unknown. Repertoires were generated with immunoSEQ multiplex PCR, while TCRdb's copy carries only in-frame clones and drops some. This table holds around 15,000 clones, 65% to 75% found once. The input for sequencing was CD4+ T cells from PBMCs cultured with HCoV-NL63 spike peptides, taken after COVID-19 vaccination. These receptors were collected from a human donor who received a COVID-19 vaccine.

The V call is TRBV6-5, the J call TRBJ2-3; D unresolved. Germline values: CDR1 MNHEY, CDR2 SVGAGI. The CDR3 loop spans 14 amino acids. Trimming cost V 2 bases and J 1 base, with 7 bases left between them. The CDR3, as DNA: TGTGCCAGCAGTTACAGGCTAGGCACAGATACGCAGTATTTT. Encoded protein: CASSYRLGTDTQYF.

The J gene is TRBJ2-7, the V gene TRBV4-1; perhaps D is TRBD1 or TRBD2 (5 bases each). V gave up 1 base and J gave up 2 bases, with 21 bases separating them. The CDR3 spans 18 residues. CDR1 is MGHRA and CDR2 is YSYEKL in the germline V gene. The CDR3 bases are TGCGCCAGCAGCCAAGGAAGGTGGGACGCGCGGAATCCCTACGAGCAGTACTTC. It encodes CASSQGRWDARNPYEQYF.

Worth noting for this clone: The junction shows a germline mismatch at one end, possibly a read error. The V call is TRBV7-2, the J call TRBJ1-2; the D gene is possibly TRBD1 (5 bases). The CDR3 is 12 residues long. Germline V gene data show CDR1 as SGHTA and CDR2 as FQGNSA. The CDR3 spells CASSLEKPKDTF. Here the CDR3 DNA reads TGTGCCAGCAGCTTAGAGAAGCCCAAGGACACGTTC.

The J gene is TRBJ1-2, the V gene TRBV5-1, with 7 bases lining up with TRBD1. With 4 bases clipped from V and 3 bases from J, the junction kept 3 bases outside the gene matches. The CDR3 is 13 amino acids. Germline V gene sequence: CDR1 SGHRS, CDR2 YFSETQ. This chain's CDR3 is CASSQDRDYGYTF. The CDR3 DNA sequence: TGCGCCAGCAGCCAAGACAGGGACTATGGCTACACCTTC.

J is TRBJ1-1 and V is TRBV19, with D perhaps TRBD1 (6 bases). V gave up 0 bases and J gave up 6 bases, with 17 bases separating them. The CDR3 covers 16 residues. Germline V gene sequence: CDR1 LNHDA, CDR2 SQIVND (reference sequence). The CDR3 region has the DNA TGTGCCAGTAGTATAGATCTGAGGGACATGACTTCTGAAGCTTTCTTT. Its protein is CASSIDLRDMTSEAFF.

This chain connects TRBV10-3 to TRBJ2-3; 8 bases fit TRBD1. Germline V gene lookup returns CDR1 ENHRY and CDR2 SYGVKD. The CDR3 consists of 16 residues. V lost 3 bases and J lost 2; bases outside the gene matches: 7. The DNA of the CDR3 is TGTGCCATCAGTGAAAACAGGGGGGAGGCCACAGATACGCAGTATTTT. This codes for CAISENRGEATDTQYF.

V gene TRBV6-1 combines with J gene TRBJ1-2; 8 positions agree with TRBD1. Germline CDR1 MNHNS, CDR2 SASEGT. Trimming at V came to 7 bases and at J to 7 bases, leaving 8 bases not matched to a gene. This CDR3 has 13 amino acids. The CDR3 spells CASTSDRAIGYTF. The CDR3 DNA sequence: TGTGCCAGCACCTCGGACAGGGCAATTGGCTACACCTTC.

The chain combines TRBV2 with TRBJ1-1; 7 nucleotides agree with TRBD1. V was clipped by 10 bases and J by 1 base; unmatched bases: 9. CDR3 length equals 14 residues. The V gene's germline CDR1 is SNHLY and CDR2 FYNNEI. The CDR3: CATLQGTQNTEAFF. CDR3 DNA sequence: TGTGCCACGCTACAGGGGACGCAGAACACTGAAGCTTTCTTT.

This clone was seen a handful of times. As DNA, the CDR3 is TGTGCCAGCACCCCGTTTGGGGCGAGGGGTAACACTGAAGCTTTCTTT. Residues: CASTPFGARGNTEAFF. V and J are TRBV28 and TRBJ1-1; D perhaps matches TRBD1 (5 bases). This CDR3 region has 16 residues. V was pared by 7 bases and J by 2 bases, with 20 bases between. Per the germline V gene, CDR1 is MDHEN and CDR2 is SYDVKM.

The gene calls are TRBV7-8 and TRBJ1-2; 8 nucleotides match TRBD1. Per the germline V gene, CDR1 is SGHVS and CDR2 is FQNEAQ. The CDR3 has 13 amino acids. The V segment lost 4 bases and the J segment 4 bases; nucleotides outside the gene matches: 2. The CDR3 DNA reads as TGTGCCAGCAGCTCCACAGGGGGCTATGGCTACACCTTC. It codes for CASSSTGGYGYTF.

The sample holds a few counts of this clone. V is TRBV20-1 and J is TRBJ2-7, with 13 bases lining up with TRBD2. Germline CDR1 DFQATT, CDR2 SNEGSKA (reference sequence). CDR3 length: 13 residues. V lost 3 bases, J lost 6 bases, and 2 bases stayed unmatched. The CDR3 region has the DNA TGCAGTGCTAGTAGACTAGCGGGAGGCGAGCAGTACTTC. Amino acid sequence: CSASRLAGGEQYF.

The gene calls are TRBV19 and TRBJ1-5; 11 bases align to TRBD1. This CDR3 spans 17 amino acids. Trimming at V came to 6 bases and at J to 5 bases, leaving 12 bases not matched to a gene. Germline lookup yields CDR1 LNHDA and CDR2 SQIVND (reference sequence). The CDR3 is CASRFNSPGQGDQPQHF. The CDR3 DNA is TGTGCCAGTAGGTTTAATTCCCCGGGACAGGGGGATCAGCCCCAGCATTTT. Based on the CDR3 plus reference TRBV19 and TRBJ1-5, the full variable domain is DGGITQSPKYLFRKEGQNVTLSCEQNLNHDAMYWYRQDPGQGLRLIYYSQIVNDFQKGDIAEGYSVSREKKESFPLTVTSAQKNPTAFYLCASRFNSPGQGDQPQHFGDGTRLSIL.

The gene calls are TRBV6-6 and TRBJ1-1; a weak D match, TRBD1 (6 bases). The CDR3 runs 14 residues. The germline V and J ends were trimmed by 4 bases and 5 bases, with 14 bases remaining between them. Per germline, CDR1 MNHNY and CDR2 SVGAGI (reference sequence). CDR3 DNA: TGTGCCAGCAGTTTTGGTGGCAGGGGAACTGAAGCTTTCTTT. This gives the protein CASSFGGRGTEAFF.

The rearrangement links TRBV27 to TRBJ2-7, with 10 bases fitting TRBD2. With 8 bases clipped from V and 1 base from J, the junction kept 14 bases outside the gene matches. Germline CDR1 is MNHEY and CDR2 is SMNVEV (reference sequence). The CDR3 runs 17 residues. The chain's CDR3 is CASGASPLAGASYEQYF. CDR3 sequence (DNA): TGTGCCAGCGGGGCTAGCCCGCTAGCGGGGGCGTCCTACGAGCAGTACTTC.

By its share, this clone is medium-sized. This CDR3 reads CASSPPGGLARTDTQYF. DNA for the CDR3: TGTGCCAGCTCACCACCGGGTGGACTAGCGCGCACAGATACGCAGTATTTT. V usage is TRBV18 and J usage is TRBJ2-3, with 9 bases fitting TRBD2. V lost 0 bases to trimming and J lost 1 base; unmatched junction nucleotides: 5. The CDR3 extends over 17 amino acids. Germline V gives CDR1 KGHSH, CDR2 LQKENI.

The rearrangement joins TRBV11-2 to TRBJ1-1; 10 bases match TRBD1. Per the germline V gene, CDR1 is SGHAT and CDR2 is FQNNGV. The CDR3 is 16 residues long. The V segment lost 5 bases and the J segment 9 bases; nucleotides outside the gene matches: 15. The CDR3 DNA reads as TGTGCCAGCAGCGCCTGGGGGACAGGGGATGATAACAAAGCTTTCTTT. Its translation: CASSAWGTGDDNKAFF.

V and J are TRBV7-8 and TRBJ1-1; D gene unclear. Trimming pared 5 bases from V and 1 base from J, leaving 17 bases between. CDR3 length equals 16 residues. Per germline, CDR1 SGHVS and CDR2 FQNEAQ. The CDR3 reads CASSLRSPAGNTEAFF. The CDR3 coding sequence is TGTGCCAGCAGCCTAAGGTCCCCAGCGGGGAACACTGAAGCTTTCTTT.

The chain recombines TRBV5-6 with TRBJ1-2; D is ambiguous. The ends were cut back, 1 base at V and 4 bases at J, with 8 bases in the middle. This CDR3 contains 13 residues. CDR1 is SGHDT and CDR2 is YYEEEE in the germline V gene. The CDR3 loop reads CASSLRSTYGYTF. The CDR3 DNA sequence: TGTGCCAGCAGCTTGCGTAGTACCTATGGCTACACCTTC.

CDR3 region: CASSPGSGGDSPLHF. As DNA, the CDR3 is TGTGCCAGCAGCCCGGGGTCGGGGGGCGATTCACCCCTCCACTTT. The rearrangement links TRBV5-4 to TRBJ1-6; D possibly corresponds to TRBD1 (6 bases). Germline V gene sequence: CDR1 SGHNT, CDR2 YYREEE (reference sequence). This CDR3 spans 15 amino acids. Trimming pared 4 bases from V and 8 bases from J, leaving 16 bases between.

The chain links TRBV6-5 to TRBJ1-6, with 9 bases fitting TRBD1. The germline V gene has CDR1 MNHEY and CDR2 SVGAGI. This CDR3 spans 14 amino acids. The junction had 8 bases not matched to a gene; V was cut back by 7 bases and J by 10 bases. CDR3 nucleotide sequence: TGTGCCAGCAACCCACAGGGGGCGAGATCACCCCTCCACTTT. Translation gives CASNPQGARSPLHF.